These 29 T cell receptor beta chains share one sample of origin, sequenced in a study of cytomegalovirus exposure and HLA in healthy donors. The PCR had 60 Vbeta and 13 Jbeta primers. Profiling relied on immunoSEQ multiplex PCR, and the TCRdb table lists in-frame clones only, not all of them. The table has fewer than 250,000 clones, 70% to 80% seen once. Sequenced input: PBMCs. These TCRs come from a male donor in good health and CMV-seronegative.

This clone turned up a few times. The sample carries other DNA sequences with the same CDR3. The chain links TRBV6-5 to TRBJ1-1; D call uncertain. Trimming took 7 bases from V and 1 from J, leaving 4 bases between them. The CDR3 covers 11 residues. Germline V gives CDR1 MNHEY, CDR2 SVGAGI. This CDR3 reads CASKQNTEAFF. DNA of the CDR3: TGTGCCAGCAAGCAGAACACTGAAGCTTTCTTT.

The chain combines TRBV7-6 with TRBJ1-2; D might be TRBD1 (6 bases). This CDR3 has 14 amino acids. The V and J ends lost 7 bases and 4 bases respectively, with 16 bases between them. Germline CDR1 and CDR2: SGHVS and FNYEAQ. The CDR3 reads CASTPGRGSYGYTF. DNA for the CDR3: TGTGCCAGCACCCCGGGCAGGGGCTCCTATGGCTACACCTTC.

The gene calls are TRBV7-9 and TRBJ2-5; possible D gene TRBD1, 5 bases. The closer fit of TRBJ2-7 to the DNA end suggests the J call may be wrong. The CDR3 spans 17 residues. Per the germline V gene, CDR1 is SEHNR and CDR2 is FQNEAQ (reference sequence). The CDR3 nucleotides are TGTGCCAGCAGCTTAGTAGCCCGTCAGGGAATCTCCTACGAGCAGTACTTC. As protein: CASSLVARQGISYEQYF.

This clone has just one count. Here the CDR3 DNA reads TGTGCCAGCAGCTTTAAGGGACTAGCGGCATTGTCTCCCTACAATGAGCAGTTCTTC. Amino acids: CASSFKGLAALSPYNEQFF. This rearrangement joins TRBV5-6 to TRBJ2-1; TRBD2 matches at 11 bases. Germline-derived CDR1 and CDR2 are SGHDT and YYEEEE. J lost 2 bases, V lost 2 bases, and 12 bases had no gene match. The CDR3 covers 19 residues. Filled out from reference TRBV5-6 and TRBJ2-1, the complete variable domain reads DAGVTQSPTHLIKTRGQQVTLRCSPKSGHDTVSWYQQALGQGPQFIFQYYEEEERQRGNFPDRFSGHQFPNYSSELNVNALLLGDSALYLCASSFKGLAALSPYNEQFFGPGTRLTVL.

J is TRBJ1-5 and V is TRBV18, with 7 bases matching TRBD1. The CDR3 consists of 14 residues. The V gene end was trimmed by 5 bases and the J gene end by 0 bases; junction bases not matched to a gene: 1. The germline V gene has CDR1 KGHSH and CDR2 LQKENI. The CDR3 nucleotides read TGTGCCAGCTCAGACAGGGATAGCAATCAGCCCCAGCATTTT. Its translation is CASSDRDSNQPQHF.

The chain carries TRBV10-3 and TRBJ2-7; the match to TRBD2 covers 7 bases. V shed 5 bases, J shed 4 bases, and the junction held 5 bases outside the gene matches. CDR1 ENHRY and CDR2 SYGVKD come from the germline V gene. The CDR3 spans 13 residues. Here the CDR3 reads CAISSSGGYEQYF. CDR3 coding DNA: TGTGCCATCAGTTCTAGCGGAGGGTACGAGCAGTACTTC.

This chain joins TRBV29-1 and TRBJ1-2, with 9 nucleotides matching TRBD1. The CDR3 sequence is 13 residues long. Germline trimming cut 6 bases from V and 4 bases from J; bases unmatched to any gene: 6. CDR1 is SQVTM, CDR2 ANQGSEA, per germline. CDR3 sequence: CSVDRGGSYGYTF. The CDR3 DNA sequence: TGCAGCGTGGACAGGGGCGGTTCCTATGGCTACACCTTC.

The gene calls are TRBV2 and TRBJ2-1; 7 nucleotides line up with TRBD2. The germline CDR1 and CDR2 sequences are SNHLY and FYNNEI. The length of the CDR3 is 15 residues. The junction had 6 bases not matched to a gene; V was cut back by 5 bases and J by 2 bases. The CDR3 loop reads CASSPLGGTYNEQFF. DNA for the CDR3: TGTGCCAGCAGTCCCCTGGGAGGGACCTACAATGAGCAGTTCTTC.

This clone appeared a few times. The chain links TRBV6-5 to TRBJ1-5, with 10 bases aligning to TRBD1. J gave up 4 bases and V 8 bases, and 2 bases lay outside the gene matches. The CDR3 extends over 13 amino acids. The germline V gene has CDR1 MNHEY and CDR2 SVGAGI. CDR3 nucleotides: TGTGCCAGCGGGGGACAGGGGAATCAGCCCCAGCATTTT. Translated: CASGGQGNQPQHF.

The chain has TRBV2 and TRBJ2-1; 8 bases fit TRBD2. This CDR3 region has 11 residues. Germline V gene lookup returns CDR1 SNHLY and CDR2 FYNNEI. The CDR3 sequence: CTSGREFEQFF. The CDR3 DNA follows: TGTACAAGCGGGAGAGAATTTGAGCAGTTCTTC. Full variable domain (rest looked up from reference TRBV2 and TRBJ2-1): EPEVTQTPSHQVTQMGQEVILRCVPISNHLYFYWYRQILGQKVEFLVSFYNNEISEKSEIFDDQFSVERPDGSNFTLKIRSTKLEDSAMYFCTSGREFEQFFGPGTRLTVL.

The sample holds one count of this clone. Other nucleotide sequences from this sample produce the same CDR3. V is TRBV11-2 and J is TRBJ2-7; a weak D match, TRBD2 (6 bases). Trimming cost V 1 base and J 4 bases, with 11 bases left between them. The V gene's germline CDR1 is SGHAT and CDR2 FQNNGV. This CDR3 contains 14 residues. The CDR3 sequence: CASSLASGSYEQYF. In DNA, the CDR3 is TGTGCCAGCAGCTTAGCCAGCGGGTCGTACGAGCAGTACTTC. The whole variable domain, filled in from reference TRBV11-2 and TRBJ2-7, reads EAGVAQSPRYKIIEKRQSVAFWCNPISGHATLYWYQQILGQGPKLLIQFQNNGVVDDSQLPKDRFSAERLKGVDSTLKIQPAKLEDSAVYLCASSLASGSYEQYFGPGTRLTVT.

In DNA form, the CDR3 reads TGTGCCACCAGCAGAGTTAGCTCGGGACAGGAGACCCAGTACTTC. Translated, it gives CATSRVSSGQETQYF. V usage is TRBV15 and J usage is TRBJ2-5; 7 nucleotides line up with TRBD1. Germline V gene lookup returns CDR1 LNHNV and CDR2 YYDKDF (reference sequence). The trim removed 1 base at V and 5 bases at J, leaving 7 bases unmatched. The CDR3 has 15 amino acids.

J is TRBJ2-3 and V is TRBV6-5, with TRBD2 identical over 10 bases. This CDR3 has 15 amino acids. V dropped 6 bases and J dropped 5; count of bases not matched to a gene: 8. CDR1 MNHEY and CDR2 SVGAGI come from the germline V gene. DNA for the CDR3: TGTGCCAGCAGCCTTCTAGCGGGAGCGCAAGATACGCAGTATTTT. Translating gives CASSLLAGAQDTQYF.

In nucleotides, the CDR3 is TGTGCCAGCAGTTTTAGCGGAGTAGGGGAGCTGTTTTTT. It encodes CASSFSGVGELFF. The chain combines TRBV6-1 with TRBJ2-2; maybe TRBD2 (6 bases). Germline values: CDR1 MNHNS, CDR2 SASEGT. The CDR3 loop spans 13 amino acids. Trimming pared 5 bases from V and 8 bases from J, leaving 12 bases between.

The chain couples TRBV27 to TRBJ1-2; TRBD1 agrees at 10 bases. The CDR3 consists of 18 residues. CDR1 and CDR2 (germline): MNHEY, SMNVEV (reference sequence). With 5 bases clipped from V and 2 bases from J, the junction kept 14 bases outside the gene matches. CDR3 loop: CASSHRGQGSGRNYGYTF. CDR3 nucleotides: TGTGCCAGCAGTCACCGGGGACAGGGGTCCGGCAGGAACTATGGCTACACCTTC.

The table lists this clone with a few counts. The chain is built from TRBV6-1 and TRBJ1-4; perhaps TRBD1 as D (6 bases). Trimming took off 4 bases at V and 7 bases at J, with 13 bases between the two ends. Germline CDR1 MNHNS, CDR2 SASEGT. The CDR3 is made up of 14 amino acids. CDR3 protein: CASSVRDTGEKLFF. CDR3 DNA: TGTGCCAGCAGTGTCCGGGACACGGGTGAAAAACTGTTTTTT.

In this sample, this clone turned up once. An end of the junction does not agree with germline; a read error may underlie this. The rearrangement uses TRBV7-7 and TRBJ2-1; 8 bases line up with TRBD1. This CDR3 is built from 15 residues. Germline CDR1 and CDR2: SSHAT and FNYEAQ (reference sequence). Written as DNA, the CDR3 is TGTGCTAGCAGCCGTGACAGGGGTCCCTACAATGAGCAGTTCTTC. Translation gives CASSRDRGPYNEQFF.

About this clone itself: The germline gene is not matched at one end of the junction; a read error may be the cause. This sequence joins TRBV28 and TRBJ2-5, with unresolved D. From germline, CDR1 is MDHEN and CDR2 SYDVKM. The CDR3 is 12 amino acids. The DNA of the CDR3 is TGTGCCAGCAGAACAGCCCAAAAGACCCAGTACTTC. Its protein product is CASRTAQKTQYF.

This chain uses TRBV4-1 with TRBJ2-7; weak D call: TRBD2 (5 bases). From germline, CDR1 is MGHRA and CDR2 YSYEKL. This CDR3 contains 16 residues. The V gene lost 0 bases and the J gene lost 0 bases, with 12 bases spanning the gap. The CDR3 loop reads CASSQDLREPSYEQYF. DNA of the CDR3: TGCGCCAGCAGCCAAGATCTACGGGAACCCTCCTACGAGCAGTACTTC.

The chain links TRBV7-2 to TRBJ2-5; perhaps TRBD1 as D (6 bases). TRBJ2-7 matches the DNA end more closely, so the J call is doubtful. The CDR3 totals 15 residues. Germline loops: CDR1 SGHTA, CDR2 FQGNSA. The CDR3 coding sequence is TGTGCCAGCAGCTTATCCTGGACAGATTCCTACGAGCAGTACTTC. Amino acids: CASSLSWTDSYEQYF.

V usage is TRBV7-2 and J usage is TRBJ2-4; TRBD1 matches at 7 bases. There are 15 residues in the CDR3. V gave up 7 bases and J gave up 2 bases; unmatched junction bases: 8. Per the germline V gene, CDR1 is SGHTA and CDR2 is FQGNSA. CDR3 sequence reads: CASIEGRGTKNIQYF. The CDR3 coding sequence is TGTGCCAGCATAGAGGGCAGGGGGACCAAAAACATTCAGTACTTC.

V usage is TRBV13 and J usage is TRBJ2-7, with D possibly matching TRBD1 (6 bases). Germline CDR1 is PRHDT and CDR2 is FYEKMQ (reference sequence). V shed 0 bases and J shed 2 bases, with 8 bases lying between them. The CDR3 is 14 amino acids. The CDR3 sequence: CASSLGDSTYEQYF. The CDR3 nucleotides read TGTGCCAGCAGCTTAGGGGACAGCACCTACGAGCAGTACTTC. The whole variable domain, remainder taken from reference TRBV13 and TRBJ2-7, is AAGVIQSPRHLIKEKRETATLKCYPIPRHDTVYWYQQGPGQDPQFLISFYEKMQSDKGSIPDRFSAQQFSDYHSELNMSSLELGDSALYFCASSLGDSTYEQYFGPGTRLTVT.

This clone came up a few times. The chain recombines TRBV6-1 with TRBJ1-6, with D unclear. Trimming removed 6 bases from V and 5 bases from J, with 14 bases in between. The CDR3 is 15 amino acids. CDR1 is MNHNS, CDR2 SASEGT, per germline. The CDR3 spells CASRRGATNNSPLHF. The CDR3 nucleotides read TGTGCCAGCAGGAGAGGAGCTACGAATAATTCACCCCTCCACTTT.

This clone has a count of ten or more. V is TRBV29-1 and J is TRBJ2-7, with unresolved D. The CDR3 sequence is 13 residues long. Germline CDR1 is SQVTM and CDR2 is ANQGSEA. V lost 6 bases and J lost 3, with 15 bases in between. Here the CDR3 DNA reads TGCAGCGTGATTGACAAATCCCTCTACGAGCAGTACTTC. Translation gives CSVIDKSLYEQYF.

This chain joins TRBV6-6 and TRBJ1-5; D remains unclear. Trimming took off 5 bases at V and 8 bases at J, with 16 bases between the two ends. Germline CDR1 reads MNHNY; CDR2 reads SVGAGI (reference sequence). The CDR3 runs to 14 residues. The CDR3 loop reads CASSPQGSGEPQHF. The DNA for the CDR3 is TGTGCCAGCAGTCCCCAAGGCAGCGGGGAGCCCCAGCATTTT.

The gene calls are TRBV27 and TRBJ2-2; D call uncertain. The CDR3 runs to 13 residues. Germline CDR1 reads MNHEY; CDR2 reads SMNVEV (reference sequence). The V gene lost 6 bases and the J gene lost 1 base, with 6 bases spanning the gap. The CDR3 nucleotides are TGTGCCAGCAGCCACAGGAACACCGGGGAGCTGTTTTTT. Encoded protein: CASSHRNTGELFF.

The chain combines TRBV7-3 with TRBJ2-1; 14 positions match TRBD2. V lost 6 bases, J lost 5 bases, and 3 bases stayed unmatched. CDR3 length: 15 residues. Germline V gene sequence: CDR1 SGHTA, CDR2 FQGTGA. The CDR3 DNA reads as TGTGCCAGCAGTCTGACTAGCGGGAGGGACAATGAGCAGTTCTTC. Protein: CASSLTSGRDNEQFF.

With regard to this clone: Relative to the germline gene, one junction end is altered; a read error may explain this. The chain combines TRBV7-9 with TRBJ1-5, with D tentatively TRBD1 (6 bases). Germline V CDR1 and CDR2: SEHNR, FQNEAQ (reference sequence). This CDR3 has 14 residues. The CDR3 DNA reads TGTTCCAGCAGCCCACAGGGAAGCAATCAGCCCCAGCATTTT. This encodes CSSSPQGSNQPQHF. Complete variable domain (other parts from reference TRBV7-9 and TRBJ1-5): DTGVSQNPRHKITKRGQNVTFRCDPISEHNRLYWYRQTLGQGPEFLTYFQNEAQLEKSRLLSDRFSAERPKGSFSTLEIQRTEQGDSAMYLCSSSPQGSNQPQHFGDGTRLSIL.

The chain links TRBV6-5 to TRBJ1-4, with 7 nucleotides matching TRBD1. V shed 0 bases, J shed 3 bases, and the junction held 4 bases outside the gene matches. Germline CDR1 reads MNHEY; CDR2 reads SVGAGI. The CDR3 totals 16 residues. The CDR3 sequence: CASSYSTGFANEKLFF. Written as DNA, the CDR3 is TGTGCCAGCAGTTACTCGACAGGGTTTGCTAATGAAAAACTGTTTTTT.